These 26 T cell receptor beta chains were sequenced from one sample in a study of T cells in tumors after PD-1 blockade. The method was immunoSEQ multiplex PCR; TCRdb's version includes in-frame clones alone and lacks a portion of them. The sample lists tens of thousands of clones; around 80% were seen once. The specimen comprised PBMCs, sampled before anti-PD-1 treatment. All receptors come from a human donor with basal cell carcinoma.

By proportion, this clone is medium-sized (0.01 to 0.1%). This sequence joins TRBV11-3 and TRBJ1-6; D might be TRBD1 (5 bases). V lost 1 base, J lost 7 bases, and 11 bases lay in between. The CDR3 consists of 15 residues. Per germline, CDR1 SGHNT and CDR2 YENEEA. The CDR3 coding sequence is TGTGCCAGCAGCTTAGGGGGCAGGCAAAATTCACCCCTCCACTTT. Its translation: CASSLGGRQNSPLHF.

This clone was observed once. The rearrangement joins TRBV28 to TRBJ2-3; the D gene is possibly TRBD2 (6 bases). Germline V lookup: CDR1 MDHEN, CDR2 SYDVKM. Trimming took off 2 bases at V and 4 bases at J, with 10 bases between the two ends. This CDR3 contains 14 residues. The chain's CDR3 is CASSLGGVADTQYF. The CDR3 region has the DNA TGTGCCAGCAGTTTAGGAGGGGTGGCAGATACGCAGTATTTT.

The genes are TRBV3-1 (or the pseudogene TRBV3-2) and TRBJ2-3; 15 bases are shared with TRBD2. The germline gives CDR1 LGHDT, CDR2 YNNKEL (reference sequence). J gave up 0 bases and V 4 bases, and 5 bases lay outside the gene matches. This CDR3 comprises 18 residues. This CDR3 is CASSLGTSGGISTDTQYF. The CDR3 DNA follows: TGTGCCAGCAGCCTCGGGACTAGCGGGGGGATAAGCACAGATACGCAGTATTTT.

This clone appeared once. V usage is TRBV6-1 and J usage is TRBJ1-2; D may be TRBD1 (5 bases). Germline CDR1 reads MNHNS; CDR2 reads SASEGT. There are 18 residues in the CDR3. V lost 4 bases, J lost 2 bases, and 23 bases lay in between. This CDR3 reads CASSGLQAVGGGNYGYTF. The CDR3 DNA follows: TGTGCCAGCAGTGGGCTGCAAGCGGTCGGGGGGGGAAACTATGGCTACACCTTC.

V and J are TRBV28 and TRBJ2-3, with D unclear. The CDR3 has 19 amino acids. V was pared by 1 base and J by 1 base, with 21 bases between. Germline V gene sequence: CDR1 MDHEN, CDR2 SYDVKM. CDR3 DNA: TGTGCCAGCAGTTTATACCTTGCCCAAACCGGCACAGGCACAGATACGCAGTATTTT. Its protein product is CASSLYLAQTGTGTDTQYF.

This clone has only a few counts. V usage is TRBV18 and J usage is TRBJ1-1; perhaps TRBD1 as D (6 bases). Germline V CDR1 and CDR2: KGHSH, LQKENI. V gave up 4 bases and J gave up 4 bases, with 16 bases separating them. This CDR3 contains 15 residues. The chain's CDR3 is CASSLKQGRGTEAFF. In nucleotides, the CDR3 is TGTGCCAGCTCACTAAAACAGGGTCGGGGCACTGAAGCTTTCTTT.

The rearrangement links TRBV6-2 or TRBV6-3 to TRBJ2-7; the D is unclear. Germline V gene sequence: CDR1 MNHEY, CDR2 SVGEGT. There are 15 residues in the CDR3. V was pared by 6 bases and J by 5 bases, with 20 bases between. The CDR3 protein is CASSRRTGPLDEQYF. The CDR3 region has the DNA TGTGCCAGCAGCCGCAGAACCGGACCCCTAGACGAGCAGTACTTC.

The V gene is TRBV2, the J gene TRBJ1-1, with D unresolved. CDR1 and CDR2 (germline): SNHLY, FYNNEI. V was cut by 7 bases and J by 4 bases, with 16 bases left in between. CDR3 length equals 14 residues. DNA for the CDR3: TGTGCCAGCACTGGGCCCAACTGGGGCACTGAAGCTTTCTTT. Protein product: CASTGPNWGTEAFF.

This chain links TRBV3-1 (or the pseudogene TRBV3-2) with TRBJ1-2; tentatively, D is TRBD1 (5 bases). The CDR3 has 14 amino acids. In germline, CDR1 is LGHDT, CDR2 YNNKEL (reference sequence). Trimming took off 0 bases at V and 8 bases at J, with 13 bases between the two ends. This CDR3 reads CASSQEGGTRGYTF. CDR3 nucleotides: TGTGCCAGCAGCCAAGAGGGGGGGACTCGGGGCTACACCTTC.

The chain carries TRBV2 and TRBJ1-5, with TRBD1 matching 7 bases. Germline V lookup: CDR1 SNHLY, CDR2 FYNNEI. V trimming: 9 bases; J trimming: 9 bases; junction bases outside the gene matches: 8. CDR3 length: 12 residues. The CDR3 region has the DNA TGTGCCAGTGGGACAGACCTTAGGCCCCAGCATTTT. It specifies CASGTDLRPQHF.

The chain carries TRBV23-1 and TRBJ2-7; D might be TRBD1 or TRBD2, each matching 6 bases. TRBV23-1 is known as an ORF, though its function is uncertain. This CDR3 has 18 residues. V was shortened by 6 bases and J by 2 bases, with 26 bases between the two germline ends. CDR3 protein: CASSPGRVVEEGAYEQYF. Here the CDR3 DNA reads TGCGCCAGCAGCCCGGGCCGCGTAGTCGAGGAGGGGGCCTACGAGCAGTACTTC.

CDR3 region: CASSSSRHGPQHF. CDR3 coding DNA: TGTGCCAGTAGTTCAAGCAGGCATGGCCCCCAGCATTTT. The gene calls are TRBV19 and TRBJ1-5; D gene unclear. Germline assignment: CDR1 LNHDA and CDR2 SQIVND (reference sequence). V gave up 5 bases and J gave up 10 bases, with 15 bases separating them. The CDR3 is 13 amino acids.

The chain uses TRBV4-2 and TRBJ2-5, with D possibly TRBD2 on 5 matching bases. The CDR3 consists of 16 residues. From germline, CDR1 is LGHNA and CDR2 YNFKEQ. Trimming took off 0 bases at V and 7 bases at J, with 18 bases between the two ends. DNA of the CDR3: TGTGCCAGCAGCCAAGATTCCGGAGGTCGGGGTGGGACCCAGTACTTC. Protein product: CASSQDSGGRGGTQYF.

The genes are TRBV12-1 and TRBJ1-5; the table calls TRBD1, which could not be checked here. TRBV12-1 constitutes a pseudogene. The CDR3 runs to 15 residues. CDR3 nucleotides: TGTGCCAGCAGCTTTGCCGACAGGTGCTGCCAGCCCCAGCATTTT. It codes for CASSFADRCCQPQHF.

This sequence joins TRBV4-3 and TRBJ2-3; 10 bases agree with TRBD2. The CDR3 runs to 15 residues. Germline assignment: CDR1 LGHNA and CDR2 YSLEER. V shed 2 bases, J shed 5 bases, and the junction held 4 bases outside the gene matches. The CDR3 DNA sequence: TGCGCCAGCAGCCAACTAGCGGGGGTCAGAGATACGCAGTATTTT. It encodes CASSQLAGVRDTQYF.

The rearrangement joins TRBV12-1 to TRBJ2-2; the table gives TRBD1 as D, unverified against the DNA. TRBV12-1 is listed as a pseudogene. CDR3 length equals 17 residues. CDR3 in DNA: TGTGCCAGCAGCTTTCAGGGACAGGGGGCGAGAACCGGGGAGCTGTTTTTT. Translating gives CASSFQGQGARTGELFF.

The chain combines TRBV7-6 with TRBJ2-5; 10 bases are a match to TRBD1. The CDR3 runs 16 residues. Looked up from germline, CDR1 is SGHVS and CDR2 is FNYEAQ. With 6 bases clipped from V and 5 bases from J, the junction kept 12 bases outside the gene matches. CDR3 sequence: CASSRPGQGTGETQYF. The CDR3 nucleotides read TGTGCCAGCAGTCGACCGGGACAGGGGACTGGGGAGACCCAGTACTTC.

The chain carries TRBV4-1 and TRBJ2-1; 10 bases match TRBD2. V shed 0 bases and J 1 base; nucleotides not matched to a gene: 9. Germline V gene lookup returns CDR1 MGHRA and CDR2 YSYEKL. The CDR3 totals 19 residues. The CDR3 DNA reads as TGCGCCAGCAGCCAAGATCACAGCGGGAGGGCGTCTTCCTACAATGAGCAGTTCTTC. Translating it yields CASSQDHSGRASSYNEQFF.

The chain joins TRBV30 to TRBJ1-4, with TRBD1 as a possible D gene (5 bases). The CDR3 runs 15 residues. The V and J ends lost 0 bases and 8 bases respectively, with 16 bases between them. Per the germline V gene, CDR1 is GTSNPN and CDR2 is SVGIG (reference sequence). CDR3 region: CAWSVQWGYEEKLFF. In DNA form, the CDR3 reads TGTGCCTGGAGTGTACAATGGGGCTATGAGGAAAAACTGTTTTTT.

The chain combines TRBV6-2 or TRBV6-3 with TRBJ2-3; TRBD1 might be the D (5 bases). Germline-derived CDR1 and CDR2 are MNHEY and SVGEGT. The length of the CDR3 is 15 residues. V was pared by 3 bases and J by 7 bases, with 17 bases between. The CDR3 loop is CASSYSYSKGNTQYF. CDR3 coding DNA: TGTGCCAGCAGTTATTCGTATAGTAAGGGGAATACGCAGTATTTT.

The chain combines TRBV6-4 with TRBJ1-1, with 7 bases aligning to TRBD1. The CDR3 consists of 14 residues. Per the germline V gene, CDR1 is MRHNA and CDR2 is SNTAGT. V lost 5 bases and J lost 1; bases outside the gene matches: 4. CDR3 nucleotides: TGTGCCAGCAGTAGGGACAGTGGGAACACTGAAGCTTTCTTT. It translates to CASSRDSGNTEAFF.

The chain joins TRBV28 to TRBJ1-4; 7 bases agree with TRBD1. CDR3 length: 14 residues. Unmatched junction bases numbered 4, after V lost 3 bases and J lost 6 bases. Germline loops: CDR1 MDHEN, CDR2 SYDVKM. The CDR3 loop is CASSFDDRDEKLFF. CDR3 DNA sequence: TGTGCCAGCAGTTTTGATGACAGGGATGAAAAACTGTTTTTT.

The gene calls are TRBV19 and TRBJ2-5; D tentatively fits TRBD1 or TRBD2 (5 bases each). CDR1 is LNHDA, CDR2 SQIVND, per germline (reference sequence). The CDR3 runs to 15 residues. V was cut by 4 bases and J by 0 bases, with 12 bases left in between. The CDR3 nucleotides read TGTGCCAGTAGTAACCTCGGGACGCACCAAGAGACCCAGTACTTC. Its translation: CASSNLGTHQETQYF.

This clone was seen a few times. The CDR3 loop reads CASSSTVPNYGYTF. As DNA, the CDR3 is TGTGCCAGCAGTTCGACGGTACCTAACTATGGCTACACCTTC. The V and J genes are TRBV27 and TRBJ1-2; unclear D gene. The CDR3 length is 14 residues. V shed 4 bases and J shed 0 bases, with 9 bases lying between them. Germline loops: CDR1 MNHEY, CDR2 SMNVEV (reference sequence).

This chain connects TRBV11-3 to TRBJ2-7; perhaps TRBD2 as D (5 bases). CDR1 and CDR2 from the germline V gene are SGHNT and YENEEA. The ends were cut back, 8 bases at V and 1 base at J, with 15 bases in the middle. The CDR3 has 14 amino acids. The CDR3 protein is CASPPEGSSYEQYF. The CDR3 nucleotides are TGTGCCAGCCCCCCCGAGGGTTCGTCCTACGAGCAGTACTTC.

This chain connects TRBV5-1 to TRBJ1-3, with D tentatively TRBD1 (5 bases). Trimming shortened V by 3 bases and J by 0 bases, and 13 bases separated the two germline ends. Per the germline V gene, CDR1 is SGHRS and CDR2 is YFSETQ. This CDR3 comprises 16 residues. CDR3 bases: TGCGCCAGCAGCTGGGACGACTCTCGCTCTGGAAACACCATATATTTT. Its translation is CASSWDDSRSGNTIYF.